The 14 T cell receptor beta chains below were found in one sample sequenced in a study of blood T cell repertoires in COVID-19. Generated by immunoSEQ multiplex PCR, the TCRdb table keeps only in-frame clones and is missing some. The sample lists around 220,000 clones; 65% to 80% were seen once. Sequencing used peripheral blood. Receptors were obtained from a woman aged 40 to 50 with active or convalescent COVID-19.

This clone was seen just once. V usage is TRBV5-4 and J usage is TRBJ1-2, with 7 bases lining up with TRBD1. The CDR3 is made up of 15 amino acids. Germline trimming cut 4 bases from V and 5 bases from J; bases unmatched to any gene: 11. Germline CDR1 and CDR2: SGHNT and YYREEE (reference sequence). CDR3 nucleotides: TGTGCCAGCAGCAGAGGGACAGCCCTCAGGTATGGCTACACCTTC. It yields the protein CASSRGTALRYGYTF.

The chain uses TRBV30 and TRBJ1-3; D possibly corresponds to TRBD1 (6 bases). V was cut by 1 base and J by 0 bases, with 7 bases left in between. CDR1 and CDR2 (germline): GTSNPN, SVGIG (reference sequence). This CDR3 is built from 14 residues. The CDR3 DNA reads TGTGCCTGGAGTGCGGGACACTCTGGAAACACCATATATTTT. This sequence encodes CAWSAGHSGNTIYF.

The CDR3 nucleotides are TGTGCCAGCAGCCCTGGGGGGACTAACTACAATGAGCAGTTCTTC. Translated: CASSPGGTNYNEQFF. The J gene is TRBJ2-1, the V gene TRBV5-4; TRBD2 matches at 7 bases. The V and J ends lost 4 bases and 3 bases, in that order; junction bases with no gene match: 7. Germline CDR1 is SGHNT and CDR2 is YYREEE (reference sequence). This CDR3 region has 15 residues.

The genes are TRBV9 and TRBJ1-1, with D unclear. V shed 3 bases and J shed 4 bases, with 13 bases lying between them. The CDR3 has 14 residues. Germline lookup yields CDR1 SGDLS and CDR2 YYNGEE. The CDR3 nucleotides read TGTGCCAGCAGCGGCGGAGGGATGGGCACTGAAGCTTTCTTT. It is translated as CASSGGGMGTEAFF.

This clone was detected only once. The chain links TRBV7-3 to TRBJ2-1; maybe TRBD2 (5 bases). The CDR3 is 14 amino acids. V was trimmed by 2 bases and J by 5 bases, leaving 10 bases between them. Germline CDR1 reads SGHTA; CDR2 reads FQGTGA. CDR3 bases: TGTGCCAGCAGCTTAGAGGGCTTCGACAATGAGCAGTTCTTC. It translates to CASSLEGFDNEQFF.

The chain combines TRBV5-6 with TRBJ2-3, with D perhaps TRBD2 (7 bases). V lost 2 bases and J lost 0, with 19 bases in between. The CDR3 is 18 residues long. Germline-derived CDR1 and CDR2 are SGHDT and YYEEEE. As DNA, the CDR3 is TGTGCCAGCAGCTTTGGGGGGGCGGTGATTTCTAGCACAGATACGCAGTATTTT. This gives the protein CASSFGGAVISSTDTQYF.

CDR3 region: CASSASGVGYNEQFF. The CDR3 DNA follows: TGTGCCAGCAGCGCTAGCGGGGTCGGCTACAATGAGCAGTTCTTC. This chain uses TRBV9 with TRBJ2-1; 9 nucleotides match TRBD2. CDR3 length: 15 residues. Trimming at V came to 3 bases and at J to 3 bases, leaving 4 bases not matched to a gene. Germline V gene sequence: CDR1 SGDLS, CDR2 YYNGEE. Full variable domain (outside the CDR3, taken from reference TRBV9 and TRBJ2-1): DSGVTQTPKHLITATGQRVTLRCSPRSGDLSVYWYQQSLDQGLQFLIQYYNGEERAKGNILERFSAQQFPDLHSELNLSSLELGDSALYFCASSASGVGYNEQFFGPGTRLTVL.

Worth noting for this clone: A much larger clone differs by one base, so this may be a read error. This sequence joins TRBV7-3 and TRBJ1-2; a possible D gene is TRBD1 (5 bases). Germline V gene lookup returns CDR1 SGHTA and CDR2 FQGTGA. V lost 5 bases, J lost 2 bases, and 9 bases lay in between. The CDR3 contains 13 residues. In nucleotides, the CDR3 is TGTGCCAGCAGCCAAACAGGAAACTATGGCTACACCTTC. It translates to CASSQTGNYGYTF.

Worth noting for this clone: Other DNA sequences in the same sample also yield this CDR3. The chain joins TRBV18 to TRBJ1-5; D remains ambiguous. The germline V gene has CDR1 KGHSH and CDR2 LQKENI. The ends were cut back, 2 bases at V and 5 bases at J, with 7 bases in the middle. This CDR3 is 13 amino acids long. The CDR3 bases are TGTGCCAGCTCACCAGGCGGGGATCAGCCCCAGCATTTT. It translates to CASSPGGDQPQHF.

The chain is built from TRBV28 and TRBJ1-2; maybe TRBD1 (5 bases). V was cut by 4 bases and J by 9 bases, with 12 bases left in between. Germline values: CDR1 MDHEN, CDR2 SYDVKM. This CDR3 region has 12 residues. CDR3 protein: CASSSSRARYTF. Written as DNA, the CDR3 is TGTGCCAGCAGTTCCTCCAGGGCGCGCTACACCTTC.

This chain uses TRBV7-9 with TRBJ2-3; no definite D call. Per the germline V gene, CDR1 is SEHNR and CDR2 is FQNEAQ (reference sequence). This CDR3 has 10 amino acids. The germline V and J ends were trimmed by 9 bases and 8 bases, with 9 bases remaining between them. CDR3 loop: CASTPGTQYF. The CDR3 DNA reads TGTGCCAGTACGCCAGGTACGCAGTATTTT.

This rearrangement joins TRBV7-9 to TRBJ1-1; 10 positions agree with TRBD1. Germline CDR1 reads SEHNR; CDR2 reads FQNEAQ (reference sequence). V trimming: 5 bases; J trimming: 3 bases; junction bases outside the gene matches: 6. The CDR3 is 15 residues long. The CDR3 bases are TGTGCCAGCAGCAAGGGGACAGGGGTACACACTGAAGCTTTCTTT. As protein: CASSKGTGVHTEAFF.

The chain links TRBV5-1 to TRBJ1-2, with D maybe TRBD1 (6 bases). CDR1 is SGHRS and CDR2 is YFSETQ in the germline V gene. Trimming took off 4 bases at V and 4 bases at J, with 17 bases between the two ends. There are 15 residues in the CDR3. Here the CDR3 reads CASSPALTGIYGYTF. The CDR3, as DNA: TGCGCCAGCAGCCCCGCCCTGACAGGAATCTATGGCTACACCTTC. Full variable domain (missing parts from reference TRBV5-1 and TRBJ1-2): KAGVTQTPRYLIKTRGQQVTLSCSPISGHRSVSWYQQTPGQGLQFLFEYFSETQRNKGNFPGRFSGRQFSNSRSEMNVSTLELGDSALYLCASSPALTGIYGYTFGSGTRLTVV.

This chain uses TRBV28 with TRBJ1-2; the D gene is possibly TRBD1 (5 bases). CDR3 length equals 14 residues. Germline CDR1 is MDHEN and CDR2 is SYDVKM. The V gene lost 6 bases and the J gene lost 4 bases, with 15 bases spanning the gap. CDR3 amino acids: CASSPIDSLYGYTF. The CDR3 nucleotides read TGTGCCAGCAGCCCGATCGACAGCCTCTATGGCTACACCTTC.